The 21 T cell receptor beta chains presented below share a single source sample, sequenced in a study of T cells in Graves' hyperthyroidism and ophthalmopathy. The investigators amplified TCR beta CDR3 regions from RNA transcripts. HTBI primers drove first-round RT-PCR of the TCR CDR3. One entry per CDR3 protein, called by TCRdb with MiXCR from the multiplex PCR reads. The sample holds fewer than 450,000 distinct CDR3 sequences, about 15% seen once. The sample taken for sequencing was blood. Every receptor here comes from a woman between 55 and 75 years old with Graves' ophthalmopathy.

The sample holds a few counts of this clonotype. The rearrangement joins TRBV27 to TRBJ2-7; D tentatively fits TRBD1 or TRBD2 (5 bases each). This CDR3 spans 12 amino acids. V was cut by 3 bases and J by 5 bases, with 8 bases left in between. Germline V gene sequence: CDR1 MNHEY, CDR2 SMNVEV (reference sequence). The CDR3 DNA reads TGTGCCAGCAGTTTTGAGGGGAACGAGCAGTACTTC. It translates to CASSFEGNEQYF.

There are a few counts of this clonotype. V is TRBV5-1 and J is TRBJ1-2, with D unclear. V was trimmed by 0 bases and J by 9 bases, leaving 21 bases between them. Germline V gives CDR1 SGHRS, CDR2 YFSETQ. CDR3 size: 16 residues. The CDR3 is CASSLEGPAGSRSYTF. CDR3 bases: TGCGCCAGCAGCTTGGAAGGCCCAGCCGGTTCCCGAAGCTACACCTTC. Supplemented by reference TRBV5-1 and TRBJ1-2, the full variable domain reads KAGVTQTPRYLIKTRGQQVTLSCSPISGHRSVSWYQQTPGQGLQFLFEYFSETQRNKGNFPGRFSGRQFSNSRSEMNVSTLELGDSALYLCASSLEGPAGSRSYTFGSGTRLTVV.

This clonotype has at least ten counts. The V gene is TRBV28, the J gene TRBJ1-6; 7 bases align to TRBD1. The CDR3 is made up of 14 amino acids. The V and J ends lost 5 bases and 13 bases, in that order; junction bases with no gene match: 11. Germline V lookup: CDR1 MDHEN, CDR2 SYDVKM. The DNA for the CDR3 is TGTGCCAGCAGTAAACAGGGGCCTAAATCGCCCCTCCACTTT. Residues: CASSKQGPKSPLHF. Full variable domain (remainder filled in from reference TRBV28 and TRBJ1-6): DVKVTQSSRYLVKRTGEKVFLECVQDMDHENMFWYRQDPGLGLRLIYFSYDVKMKEKGDIPEGYSVSREKKERFSLILESASTNQTSMYLCASSKQGPKSPLHFGNGTRLTVT.

The CDR3 sequence is CATRAVSGTDTQYF. DNA of the CDR3: TGTGCCACCCGGGCGGTCAGTGGCACAGATACGCAGTATTTT. The chain uses TRBV19 and TRBJ2-3; no reliable D call. The CDR3 totals 14 residues. V lost 10 bases and J lost 1, with 15 bases in between. The V gene's germline CDR1 is LNHDA and CDR2 SQIVND (reference sequence).

As regards this clonotype: Without the conserved terminal phenylalanine or tryptophan, this CDR3 likely stems from a read error. The rearrangement uses TRBV28 and TRBJ2-3; no clear D gene. This CDR3 is built from 13 residues. The ends were cut back, 2 bases at V and 4 bases at J, with 7 bases in the middle. Germline V gene sequence: CDR1 MDHEN, CDR2 SYDVKM. In DNA, the CDR3 is TGTGCCAGCAGTTTAAAGGTGCCAGATACGCAGTATCTT. It yields the protein CASSLKVPDTQYL.

This clonotype was picked up many times. This chain uses TRBV3-1 with TRBJ2-7; possibly TRBD1 for D (6 bases). With 1 base removed from V and 3 bases from J, the gap between germline ends came to 16 bases. This CDR3 region has 16 residues. The germline V gene encodes CDR1 LGHDT and CDR2 YNNKEL (reference sequence). The CDR3 here is CASSQGMTLGGYEQYF. CDR3 in DNA: TGTGCCAGCAGCCAAGGGATGACCTTAGGGGGCTACGAGCAGTACTTC.

This clonotype was picked up many times. The chain links TRBV18 to TRBJ2-1; D is possibly TRBD2 (6 bases). Per the germline V gene, CDR1 is KGHSH and CDR2 is LQKENI. Trimming removed 0 bases from V and 3 bases from J, with 12 bases in between. The CDR3 sequence is 16 residues long. The CDR3 is CASSPPPLAHYNEQFF. The DNA for the CDR3 is TGTGCCAGCTCACCACCCCCCCTAGCGCACTACAATGAGCAGTTCTTC.

The chain couples TRBV27 to TRBJ1-1; 7 bases agree with TRBD1. This CDR3 is 15 amino acids long. V gave up 4 bases and J gave up 4 bases; unmatched junction bases: 9. Per the germline V gene, CDR1 is MNHEY and CDR2 is SMNVEV (reference sequence). CDR3 bases: TGTGCCAGCAGTTCAAGGGGGCGCGGCGGCACTGAAGCTTTCTTT. The encoded protein is CASSSRGRGGTEAFF.

The chain employs TRBV27 and TRBJ2-7; 14 nucleotides match TRBD2. Germline CDR1 is MNHEY and CDR2 is SMNVEV (reference sequence). CDR3 length: 17 amino acids. V shed 4 bases and J 0 bases; nucleotides not matched to a gene: 5. The CDR3 loop reads CASSSRLAGGNSYEQYF. As DNA, the CDR3 is TGTGCCAGCAGTTCCAGACTAGCGGGAGGGAACTCCTACGAGCAGTACTTC.

This clonotype was seen only a few times. This rearrangement joins TRBV15 to TRBJ2-1, with no clear D. The ends were cut back, 9 bases at V and 6 bases at J, with 9 bases in the middle. The CDR3 consists of 11 residues. Germline V gene lookup returns CDR1 LNHNV and CDR2 YYDKDF (reference sequence). The CDR3 sequence is CATNYRNEQFF. In nucleotides, the CDR3 is TGTGCCACTAACTACCGCAATGAGCAGTTCTTC.

This clonotype was detected many times. The chain links TRBV2 to TRBJ2-1; no firm D call. Trimming shortened V by 7 bases and J by 8 bases, and 9 bases separated the two germline ends. Germline values: CDR1 SNHLY, CDR2 FYNNEI. The CDR3 length is 11 residues. CDR3 loop: CASKVNYEQFF. For the CDR3, the DNA is TGTGCCAGCAAAGTGAACTATGAGCAGTTCTTC.

The chain uses TRBV28 and TRBJ2-2, with TRBD2 identical over 14 bases. The J segment lost 6 bases and the V segment lost 3 bases, leaving 12 bases of the junction unmatched. The CDR3 sequence is 19 residues long. The germline CDR1 and CDR2 sequences are MDHEN and SYDVKM. The CDR3 region is CASSFSTSGRALRAGELFF. CDR3 coding DNA: TGTGCCAGCAGTTTCTCGACTAGCGGGAGGGCCCTCAGGGCCGGGGAGCTGTTTTTT.

V gene TRBV9 combines with J gene TRBJ2-1; tentatively, D is TRBD2 (6 bases). V was clipped by 6 bases and J by 6 bases, with 10 bases between them. Germline loops: CDR1 SGDLS, CDR2 YYNGEE. The CDR3 consists of 12 residues. CDR3 loop: CASKEGGNEQFF. The CDR3 region has the DNA TGTGCCAGCAAGGAGGGAGGCAATGAGCAGTTCTTC.

Ten or more counts support this clonotype. The gene calls are TRBV28 and TRBJ1-4, with D perhaps matching TRBD1 (6 bases). V was cut by 1 base and J by 7 bases, with 16 bases left in between. CDR3 size: 16 residues. Germline CDR1 and CDR2: MDHEN and SYDVKM. The CDR3 spells CASSLYHRVRGEKLFF. In DNA, the CDR3 is TGTGCCAGCAGTTTATACCACAGGGTTCGTGGTGAAAAACTGTTTTTT. Together with reference TRBV28 and TRBJ1-4, the CDR3 gives the full variable domain: DVKVTQSSRYLVKRTGEKVFLECVQDMDHENMFWYRQDPGLGLRLIYFSYDVKMKEKGDIPEGYSVSREKKERFSLILESASTNQTSMYLCASSLYHRVRGEKLFFGSGTQLSVL.

This clonotype was counted many times. The V call is TRBV11-2, the J call TRBJ2-7; TRBD2 aligns across 9 bases. The CDR3 is 15 amino acids. Trimming took 1 base from V and 4 from J; bases not matched to a gene: 5. Germline V gene lookup returns CDR1 SGHAT and CDR2 FQNNGV. CDR3 sequence reads: CASSLGASGKYEQYF. CDR3 sequence (DNA): TGTGCCAGCAGCTTAGGGGCTAGCGGGAAGTACGAGCAGTACTTC.

The table lists this clonotype with a few counts. The V gene is TRBV4-1, the J gene TRBJ2-7; 13 nucleotides line up with TRBD2. J lost 7 bases, V lost 3 bases, and 9 bases had no gene match. CDR1 is MGHRA, CDR2 YSYEKL, per germline. CDR3 length: 16 residues. As DNA, the CDR3 is TGCGCCAGCAGCCAGGACCCGGGACTAGCGGGATGGGAGCAGTACTTC. Translation: CASSQDPGLAGWEQYF.

At least ten counts were recorded for this clonotype. The V call is TRBV7-8, the J call TRBJ2-3, with D uncertain. Trimming left V 2 bases short and J 4 bases short, with 22 bases between. The CDR3 length is 18 residues. Germline CDR1 is SGHVS and CDR2 is FQNEAQ. The DNA of the CDR3 is TGTGCCAGCAGCTTATTCCCTGAGTCGGCCCTATCCGCAGATACGCAGTATTTT. Translated, it gives CASSLFPESALSADTQYF.

This clonotype was picked up many times. This chain joins TRBV11-2 and TRBJ2-7; D perhaps matches TRBD1 (5 bases). The CDR3 contains 12 residues. Trimming cost V 6 bases and J 6 bases, with 12 bases left between them. CDR1 and CDR2 (germline): SGHAT, FQNNGV. This chain's CDR3 is CASSKDTFEQYF. The CDR3, as DNA: TGTGCCAGCAGTAAGGACACCTTCGAGCAGTACTTC.

This clonotype was recorded at least ten times. The J gene is TRBJ1-4, the V gene TRBV28, with D possibly TRBD1 on 5 matching bases. Trimming cost V 5 bases and J 7 bases, with 14 bases left between them. Germline values: CDR1 MDHEN, CDR2 SYDVKM. This CDR3 has 14 amino acids. Here the CDR3 reads CASSPGGRGEKLFF. The CDR3 bases are TGTGCCAGCAGTCCGGGGGGGAGAGGTGAAAAACTGTTTTTT. Filled out from reference TRBV28 and TRBJ1-4, the complete variable domain reads DVKVTQSSRYLVKRTGEKVFLECVQDMDHENMFWYRQDPGLGLRLIYFSYDVKMKEKGDIPEGYSVSREKKERFSLILESASTNQTSMYLCASSPGGRGEKLFFGSGTQLSVL.

This clonotype was seen repeatedly, ten times or more. The genes are TRBV7-3 and TRBJ2-3, with TRBD2 identical over 9 bases. Per germline, CDR1 SGHTA and CDR2 FQGTGA. The V segment lost 5 bases and the J segment 1 base; nucleotides outside the gene matches: 10. The CDR3 covers 17 residues. The CDR3 nucleotides are TGTGCCAGCAGCCCAACGGGCGCGGGAGGGGGCACAGATACGCAGTATTTT. Translated, it gives CASSPTGAGGGTDTQYF. Based on the CDR3 plus reference TRBV7-3 and TRBJ2-3, the full variable domain is GAGVSQTPSNKVTEKGKYVELRCDPISGHTALYWYRQSLGQGPEFLIYFQGTGAADDSGLPNDRFFAVRPEGSVSTLKIQRTERGDSAVYLCASSPTGAGGGTDTQYFGPGTRLTVL.

This clonotype was observed a few times. The rearrangement uses TRBV20-1 and TRBJ1-5, with D possibly TRBD1 on 6 matching bases. This CDR3 is 14 amino acids long. The germline V and J ends were trimmed by 5 bases and 0 bases, with 11 bases remaining between them. CDR1 and CDR2 (germline): DFQATT, SNEGSKA (reference sequence). CDR3 coding DNA: TGCAGTGCTCGGGACATCAATAGCAATCAGCCCCAGCATTTT. This sequence encodes CSARDINSNQPQHF.